The 12 T cell receptor beta chains reported below all come from one sample, sequenced in a study of blood T cell repertoires in COVID-19. Assay: immunoSEQ multiplex PCR; the TCRdb copy retains only in-frame clones and omits some. The sample holds roughly 250,000 clones, approximately 85% seen once. The sample was peripheral blood. Every receptor here comes from a woman in her twenties or thirties with acute or convalescent COVID-19.

The CDR3 spells CASSVWTSGSSYEQYF. DNA for the CDR3: TGTGCCAGCAGTGTTTGGACTAGCGGGAGCTCCTACGAGCAGTACTTC. V and J are TRBV2 and TRBJ2-7; 13 bases are a match to TRBD2. The germline V gene encodes CDR1 SNHLY and CDR2 FYNNEI. There are 16 residues in the CDR3. The junction had 3 bases not matched to a gene; V was cut back by 4 bases and J by 0 bases.

The chain joins TRBV20-1 to TRBJ2-1; possible D gene TRBD1, 6 bases. V was shortened by 0 bases and J by 11 bases, with 8 bases between the two germline ends. CDR1 and CDR2 (germline): DFQATT, SNEGSKA (reference sequence). This CDR3 region has 11 residues. CDR3 bases: TGCAGTGCTAGAGACCGGGACAAGCAGTTCTTC. Its protein is CSARDRDKQFF.

The chain combines TRBV27 with TRBJ2-1, with a tentative D call TRBD2 (6 bases). Trimming stripped 4 bases from V and 4 bases from J, with 23 bases between. In germline, CDR1 is MNHEY, CDR2 SMNVEV (reference sequence). This CDR3 region has 18 residues. CDR3 nucleotide sequence: TGTGCCAGCAGTTCGTTCGTATCGGCTATTGGGGGGTACAATGAGCAGTTCTTC. Translating it yields CASSSFVSAIGGYNEQFF.

The chain uses TRBV5-1 and TRBJ1-4; no firm D call. The V end was cut by 2 bases, the J end by 4 bases, with 6 bases between. CDR1 and CDR2 (germline): SGHRS, YFSETQ. CDR3 size: 13 residues. Here the CDR3 reads CASSLIDNEKLFF. The CDR3 DNA sequence: TGCGCCAGCAGCTTAATAGATAATGAAAAACTGTTTTTT. The full variable domain, rest sourced from reference TRBV5-1 and TRBJ1-4, is KAGVTQTPRYLIKTRGQQVTLSCSPISGHRSVSWYQQTPGQGLQFLFEYFSETQRNKGNFPGRFSGRQFSNSRSEMNVSTLELGDSALYLCASSLIDNEKLFFGSGTQLSVL.

In its sample, this clone was seen once. V usage is TRBV7-2 and J usage is TRBJ2-7; D is perhaps TRBD1 (5 bases). V lost 2 bases to trimming and J lost 3 bases, with 8 bases between them. CDR3 size: 13 residues. Per the germline V gene, CDR1 is SGHTA and CDR2 is FQGNSA. CDR3 amino acids: CASSLRQHYEQYF. In nucleotides, the CDR3 is TGTGCCAGCAGCTTAAGACAGCACTACGAGCAGTACTTC.

The chain employs TRBV4-3 and TRBJ2-5; 9 bases fit TRBD2. The CDR3 runs 14 residues. V lost 4 bases and J lost 5; bases outside the gene matches: 5. CDR1 and CDR2 from the germline V gene are LGHNA and YSLEER. The CDR3 DNA reads TGCGCCAGCAGCCCGGGACTAGCTCGTGAGACCCAGTACTTC. It yields the protein CASSPGLARETQYF.

The chain is built from TRBV12-3 or TRBV12-4 and TRBJ1-3; D gene unclear. The V and J ends lost 4 bases and 0 bases respectively, with 4 bases between them. The CDR3 runs to 13 residues. In DNA form, the CDR3 reads TGTGCCAGCAGTTCTAGCTCTGGAAACACCATATATTTT. Amino acid sequence: CASSSSSGNTIYF.

The chain has TRBV2 and TRBJ2-2; a weak D match, TRBD1 (6 bases). V shed 6 bases and J shed 5 bases, with 19 bases lying between them. The CDR3 length is 16 residues. CDR1 is SNHLY and CDR2 is FYNNEI in the germline V gene. CDR3: CASREQGSASTGELFF. The CDR3 nucleotides read TGTGCCAGCAGAGAACAGGGTTCGGCCTCGACCGGGGAGCTGTTTTTT.

The chain combines TRBV5-5 with TRBJ2-3; 9 bases line up with TRBD2. Germline V gene sequence: CDR1 SGHKS, CDR2 YYEKEE (reference sequence). There are 17 residues in the CDR3. J gave up 8 bases and V 1 base, and 14 bases lay outside the gene matches. CDR3 coding DNA: TGTGCCAGCAGCTTGCCGAGAGCGGGAGGAATTAGAGCTACGCAGTATTTT. Its protein product is CASSLPRAGGIRATQYF.

The chain recombines TRBV11-3 with TRBJ2-2; D gene unclear. The CDR3 covers 17 residues. V was clipped by 3 bases and J by 0 bases, with 14 bases between them. Looked up from germline, CDR1 is SGHNT and CDR2 is YENEEA. The CDR3 here is CASSFTLTETNTGELFF. The CDR3 DNA is TGTGCCAGCAGCTTTACCCTCACGGAGACGAACACCGGGGAGCTGTTTTTT.

This chain joins TRBV20-1 and TRBJ1-2; 7 nucleotides line up with TRBD1. The CDR3 covers 11 residues. V shed 6 bases, J shed 5 bases, and the junction held 3 bases outside the gene matches. Germline V lookup: CDR1 DFQATT, CDR2 SNEGSKA (reference sequence). CDR3 sequence reads: CSAWDSYGYTF. The CDR3 DNA reads as TGCAGTGCGTGGGACAGTTATGGCTACACCTTC.

V usage is TRBV7-2 and J usage is TRBJ1-2; 7 nucleotides match TRBD1. The V and J ends lost 5 bases and 4 bases, in that order; junction bases with no gene match: 10. The CDR3 is made up of 15 amino acids. CDR1 and CDR2 from the germline V gene are SGHTA and FQGNSA. The CDR3 DNA reads as TGTGCCAGCAGCCTAGGAGGGGGCCCTTTCTATGGCTACACCTTC. Its translation is CASSLGGGPFYGYTF. Full variable domain (rest looked up from reference TRBV7-2 and TRBJ1-2): GAGVSQSPSNKVTEKGKDVELRCDPISGHTALYWYRQSLGQGLEFLIYFQGNSAPDKSGLPSDRFSAERTGGSVSTLTIQRTQQEDSAVYLCASSLGGGPFYGYTFGSGTRLTVV.